The 23 T cell receptor beta chains given below trace back to one sample, sequenced in a study of blood T cell repertoires in COVID-19. Profiled with immunoSEQ multiplex PCR; TCRdb holds only in-frame clones, not every one. The data contain over 200,000 clones, 92% of them singletons. Sequencing was done on a sample of peripheral blood. These receptors all stem from a man aged 30 to 45 with acute or convalescent COVID-19.

The chain uses TRBV28 and TRBJ2-1; tentative D call: TRBD2 (6 bases). The CDR3 loop spans 15 amino acids. V lost 2 bases and J 6 bases, leaving 14 bases between the germline ends. Germline V CDR1 and CDR2: MDHEN, SYDVKM. In DNA, the CDR3 is TGTGCCAGCAGTTTAAGGTCTTCGGGGGTCAATGAGCAGTTCTTC. It yields the protein CASSLRSSGVNEQFF. Full variable domain (outside the CDR3, taken from reference TRBV28 and TRBJ2-1): DVKVTQSSRYLVKRTGEKVFLECVQDMDHENMFWYRQDPGLGLRLIYFSYDVKMKEKGDIPEGYSVSREKKERFSLILESASTNQTSMYLCASSLRSSGVNEQFFGPGTRLTVL.

J is TRBJ2-5 and V is TRBV27; TRBD2 might be the D (6 bases). This CDR3 spans 15 amino acids. Per germline, CDR1 MNHEY and CDR2 SMNVEV (reference sequence). The ends were cut back, 2 bases at V and 7 bases at J, with 17 bases in the middle. CDR3 sequence reads: CASSLISGTEGTQYF. CDR3 bases: TGTGCCAGCAGTTTAATTAGCGGAACGGAGGGGACCCAGTACTTC.

The V call is TRBV19, the J call TRBJ1-2; the D is unclear. Looked up from germline, CDR1 is LNHDA and CDR2 is SQIVND (reference sequence). V was clipped by 7 bases and J by 4 bases, with 16 bases between them. The CDR3 runs to 14 residues. CDR3 sequence reads: CASTLGKTAYGYTF. The CDR3 coding sequence is TGTGCCAGTACACTCGGGAAAACTGCCTATGGCTACACCTTC.

In its sample, this clone was seen a few times. The chain is built from TRBV9 and TRBJ2-7; 8 nucleotides line up with TRBD1. Trimming removed 4 bases from V and 6 bases from J; junction bases left unmatched: 18. CDR1 and CDR2 (germline): SGDLS, YYNGEE. There are 17 residues in the CDR3. CDR3 in amino acids: CASSPDRARRSLGEQYF. The DNA for the CDR3 is TGTGCCAGCAGCCCGGACAGGGCGCGACGGAGCCTGGGCGAGCAGTACTTC.

The gene calls are TRBV11-2 and TRBJ2-7; 8 nucleotides line up with TRBD2. CDR1 and CDR2 from the germline V gene are SGHAT and FQNNGV. The J segment lost 3 bases and the V segment lost 4 bases, leaving 2 bases of the junction unmatched. There are 13 residues in the CDR3. As DNA, the CDR3 is TGTGCCAGCAGCTATACTAGCGGCTACGAGCAGTACTTC. This encodes CASSYTSGYEQYF.

This rearrangement joins TRBV2 to TRBJ2-2; 7 bases map to TRBD1. V shed 6 bases, J shed 1 base, and the junction held 8 bases outside the gene matches. The CDR3 sequence is 16 residues long. CDR1 is SNHLY, CDR2 FYNNEI, per germline. The CDR3 DNA is TGTGCCAGCAGCCTGGTAGGGACAGTGAACACCGGGGAGCTGTTTTTT. This gives the protein CASSLVGTVNTGELFF.

The V call is TRBV2, the J call TRBJ2-1; 8 bases are shared with TRBD2. Looked up from germline, CDR1 is SNHLY and CDR2 is FYNNEI. After removal of 7 bases from V and 8 bases from J, the junction contained 10 bases not matched to a gene. The CDR3 runs to 14 residues. CDR3 residues: CASNSLAGGYEQFF. The CDR3 DNA reads TGTGCCAGCAACTCCCTAGCGGGTGGCTATGAGCAGTTCTTC.

This clone has more than one count but fewer than ten. V is TRBV19 and J is TRBJ2-7; 8 bases map to TRBD2. The V gene's germline CDR1 is LNHDA and CDR2 SQIVND (reference sequence). The CDR3 has 16 amino acids. Trimming took 5 bases from V and 2 from J; bases not matched to a gene: 11. The CDR3 bases are TGTGCCAGTAGTCCTCTAAGTAGCGGGAATGCCTACGAGCAGTACTTC. Protein: CASSPLSSGNAYEQYF.

This clone appeared once. CDR3 in amino acids: CATSRDPGGEPQHF. The CDR3 DNA reads as TGTGCCACCAGCAGAGATCCAGGGGGCGAACCCCAGCATTTT. This chain connects TRBV15 to TRBJ1-5, with 8 nucleotides matching TRBD1. The CDR3 has 14 residues. The V segment lost 0 bases and the J segment 10 bases; nucleotides outside the gene matches: 5. Germline V lookup: CDR1 LNHNV, CDR2 YYDKDF (reference sequence).

The chain employs TRBV7-3 and TRBJ2-2; D is ambiguous. This CDR3 is 14 amino acids long. The germline CDR1 and CDR2 sequences are SGHTA and FQGTGA. Trimming cost V 2 bases and J 7 bases, with 11 bases left between them. The CDR3 DNA sequence: TGTGCCAGCAGCTTAGAACCCTACCGCGGGGAGCTGTTTTTT. Protein: CASSLEPYRGELFF.

This chain uses TRBV18 with TRBJ1-1; the match to TRBD1 covers 11 bases. This CDR3 spans 14 amino acids. The V and J ends lost 5 bases and 8 bases, in that order; junction bases with no gene match: 7. CDR1 and CDR2 from the germline V gene are KGHSH and LQKENI. CDR3 sequence (DNA): TGTGCCAGCTCAGTGGACAGGGGGCAACCCGAAGCTTTCTTT. This sequence encodes CASSVDRGQPEAFF.

The chain has TRBV27 and TRBJ1-2; possibly TRBD1 for D (6 bases). This CDR3 spans 14 amino acids. With 6 bases removed from V and 5 bases from J, the gap between germline ends came to 16 bases. Germline V gene sequence: CDR1 MNHEY, CDR2 SMNVEV (reference sequence). The DNA for the CDR3 is TGTGCCAGCAGGTCATGGGGGACAAGTTATGGCTACACCTTC. Amino acids: CASRSWGTSYGYTF.

This chain links TRBV7-9 with TRBJ1-1, with 9 nucleotides matching TRBD1. This CDR3 comprises 14 residues. With 1 base clipped from V and 11 bases from J, the junction kept 8 bases outside the gene matches. Per germline, CDR1 SEHNR and CDR2 FQNEAQ (reference sequence). CDR3 bases: TGTGCCAGCAGCTTAGGCAGGGACAGGGTACCGGCTTTCTTT. This translates into CASSLGRDRVPAFF.

V is TRBV7-6 and J is TRBJ2-1; D call uncertain. This CDR3 contains 12 residues. CDR1 is SGHVS, CDR2 FNYEAQ, per germline. The V gene lost 5 bases and the J gene lost 6 bases, with 8 bases spanning the gap. DNA for the CDR3: TGTGCCAGCAGCCGCTTTAGCAATGAGCAGTTCTTC. Protein: CASSRFSNEQFF.

The chain carries TRBV27 and TRBJ2-1, with a tentative D call TRBD2 (5 bases). The CDR3 has 15 amino acids. The germline V gene encodes CDR1 MNHEY and CDR2 SMNVEV (reference sequence). The V end was cut by 6 bases, the J end by 4 bases, with 16 bases between. The CDR3 is CASSRFGETYNEQFF. The DNA for the CDR3 is TGTGCCAGCAGCCGGTTTGGGGAGACTTACAATGAGCAGTTCTTC.

This sequence joins TRBV27 and TRBJ2-7; 7 bases line up with TRBD2. Trimming cost V 5 bases and J 2 bases; bases outside gene matches: 15. This CDR3 is 17 amino acids long. Germline lookup yields CDR1 MNHEY and CDR2 SMNVEV (reference sequence). The CDR3: CASSHGDLADSPYEQYF. The CDR3 DNA follows: TGTGCCAGCAGTCACGGCGACCTAGCGGACTCACCCTACGAGCAGTACTTC.

This sequence joins TRBV9 and TRBJ1-6; D perhaps matches TRBD1 (5 bases). This CDR3 is 14 amino acids long. Germline V gives CDR1 SGDLS, CDR2 YYNGEE. V was clipped by 0 bases and J by 10 bases, with 11 bases between them. The CDR3 protein is CASSVGRGSSPLHF. CDR3 in DNA: TGTGCCAGCAGCGTAGGAAGGGGTAGCTCACCCCTCCACTTT.

The chain has TRBV7-9 and TRBJ1-1; 9 bases line up with TRBD1. The CDR3 contains 15 residues. V was clipped by 4 bases and J by 4 bases; unmatched bases: 7. Germline values: CDR1 SEHNR, CDR2 FQNEAQ (reference sequence). This CDR3 is CASSSAGQGGTEAFF. CDR3 in DNA: TGTGCCAGCAGCTCCGCGGGACAGGGCGGCACTGAAGCTTTCTTT.

The chain combines TRBV5-8 with TRBJ2-3; 8 bases align to TRBD1. The CDR3 consists of 13 residues. The V gene's germline CDR1 is SGHTS and CDR2 YDEGEE. The V gene end was trimmed by 4 bases and the J gene end by 5 bases; junction bases not matched to a gene: 3. The CDR3 DNA is TGTGCCAGCAGCCGAGACAGGGGAGATACGCAGTATTTT. Translated: CASSRDRGDTQYF. The full variable domain, in which reference TRBV5-8 and TRBJ2-3 provide the parts outside the CDR3, is EAGVTQSPTHLIKTRGQQATLRCSPISGHTSVYWYQQALGLGLQFLLWYDEGEERNRGNFPPRFSGRQFPNYSSELNVNALELEDSALYLCASSRDRGDTQYFGPGTRLTVL.

The V and J genes are TRBV4-1 and TRBJ2-3; D unresolved. The CDR3 loop spans 13 amino acids. Looked up from germline, CDR1 is MGHRA and CDR2 is YSYEKL. V shed 0 bases and J shed 6 bases, with 7 bases lying between them. CDR3 nucleotide sequence: TGCGCCAGCAGCCAAGATATTCCGGATACGCAGTATTTT. Protein product: CASSQDIPDTQYF.

The chain employs TRBV3-1 (or the pseudogene TRBV3-2) and TRBJ2-1; 7 bases fit TRBD2. CDR3 length equals 15 residues. With 7 bases clipped from V and 3 bases from J, the junction kept 9 bases outside the gene matches. Germline V gene sequence: CDR1 LGHDT, CDR2 YNNKEL (reference sequence). The CDR3 nucleotides are TGTGCCAGCATCGATTCGGGAGGAGGCTACAATGAGCAGTTCTTC. This gives the protein CASIDSGGGYNEQFF.

The chain is built from TRBV11-2 and TRBJ1-4, with 7 bases aligning to TRBD1. Trimming took 5 bases from V and 8 from J; bases not matched to a gene: 14. The CDR3 covers 16 residues. CDR1 is SGHAT, CDR2 FQNNGV, per germline. CDR3: CASSLTRGQSREKLFF. The CDR3, as DNA: TGTGCCAGCAGCCTGACCCGGGGACAGTCACGGGAAAAACTGTTTTTT.

In this sample, this clone turned up once. Other DNA sequences in the sample encode the same CDR3. The rearrangement joins TRBV18 to TRBJ1-1, with 8 bases that match TRBD1. After removal of 3 bases from V and 3 bases from J, the junction contained 3 bases not matched to a gene. CDR3 length: 14 residues. The V gene's germline CDR1 is KGHSH and CDR2 LQKENI. The CDR3 here is CASSPQGADTEAFF. CDR3 coding DNA: TGTGCCAGCTCACCGCAGGGGGCCGACACTGAAGCTTTCTTT. The full variable domain, in which reference TRBV18 and TRBJ1-1 provide the parts outside the CDR3, is NAGVMQNPRHLVRRRGQEARLRCSPMKGHSHVYWYRQLPEEGLKFMVYLQKENIIDESGMPKERFSAEFPKEGPSILRIQQVVRGDSAAYFCASSPQGADTEAFFGQGTRLTVV.